The rows below give T cell receptor beta chains drawn from one sample of a study of beta chain features in type 1 diabetes. The data were produced by immunoSEQ multiplex PCR, yet TCRdb's version contains in-frame clones alone and is incomplete. Of about 24,000 clones detected, nearly 70% appear once; the ten largest clones hold 2% to 2.5%. The specimen was Tregs from blood. The source of these receptors is a woman between 40 and 55 years old in good health. The CDR3 runs from the conserved cysteine through the conserved F or W. Each record gives: V gene, clone size, D gene, J gene, CDR3 protein. The D gene is left open where the match is weak. Clone size is not always given. Where it is, it says once, few, many or a class for expanded clones.

>TRBV2|NA|NA|TRBJ2-7
CASSALFYEQYF
>TRBV2|NA|NA|TRBJ1-2
CASSFTGGYGYTF
>TRBV2|NA|TRBD2|TRBJ2-3
CASRRGGTDTQYF
>TRBV10-3|NA|NA|TRBJ2-5
CAISGRGGSVPEIQYF
>TRBV5-1|NA|NA|TRBJ1-1
CASSVATGSGAAEAFF
>TRBV5-4|NA|TRBD1|TRBJ2-6
CASSSERVGQGMVRANVLTF
>TRBV10-3|NA|NA|TRBJ2-7
CATTPVVTYEQYF
>TRBV7-9|NA|TRBD2|TRBJ2-3
CASSSGRLAGGDTQYF
>TRBV5-4|NA|TRBD1|TRBJ2-5
CASSSYGQGETQYF
>TRBV6-6|NA|TRBD1|TRBJ1-3
CASRRQGVRGNTIYF
>TRBV7-2|NA|NA|TRBJ1-2
CASSFTGYGYTF
>TRBV5-1|NA|NA|TRBJ2-7
CASSFSYEQYF
>TRBV6-5|NA|NA|TRBJ1-3
CASSYSGFSGNTIYF
>TRBV7-2|few|TRBD1|TRBJ1-2
CASSPGTGQGYTF
>TRBV9|few|TRBD1|TRBJ1-4
CASSMEGAGEKLFF
>TRBV6-5|NA|NA|TRBJ1-6
CASSYGPDSGSPLHF
>TRBV7-9|NA|NA|TRBJ1-5
CASSGGIFSNQPQHF
>TRBV18|NA|NA|TRBJ2-7
CASSPQGPRYEQYF
>TRBV9|few|TRBD1|TRBJ2-3
CASSVRDSTGTDTQYF
>TRBV27|few|TRBD2|TRBJ2-3
CASSFYGGKPDTQYF
>TRBV6-6|NA|NA|TRBJ1-1
CASSYSRVMNTEAFF
>TRBV12-5|NA|NA|TRBJ1-2
CASSAGDYGYTF
>TRBV11-3|NA|TRBD2|TRBJ2-1
CASSLGVAGSSYNEQFF
>TRBV6-5|few|NA|TRBJ1-2
CASSYSPIGSGYTF
>TRBV11-1|NA|TRBD2|TRBJ2-5
CASSTQGGETQYF
>TRBV6-4|NA|TRBD1|TRBJ2-2
CASSARQGVDTGELFF
>TRBV7-2|NA|NA|TRBJ2-5
CASSPGQTLEQYF